This entry concerns a single T cell receptor beta chain. What it recognizes is unknown. Negative isolation yielded CD4+ and CD8+ T cells, and FACS enriched TEMRA cells. Reverse transcription of roughly 0.5 to 1 ug RNA was carried out with random hexamers. Coverage of TCR beta CDR3 amplification by immunoSEQ multiplex PCR extended to 54 Vbeta and 13 Jbeta. MiXCR was run by TCRdb on the immunoSEQ multiplex PCR reads, yielding one entry per CDR3 protein. Here the sample spans approximately 210,000 distinct CDR3 sequences, about 94% being singletons. The data were taken from a study of CD8 T cells in Susac syndrome. In the study overall: Patients with Susac syndrome were, at the time of blood collection, therapy-naive, maintained on corticosteroids, or maintained on intravenous immunoglobulin alone. Study-wide points: The CD4+ T cell repertoires from Susac syndrome exhibited no clonal expansion.

CDR3 length: 13 residues. V was pared by 5 bases and J by 1 base, with 11 bases between. Looked up from germline, CDR1 is DFQATT and CDR2 is SNEGSKA (reference sequence). The J gene is TRBJ1-1, the V gene TRBV20-1; TRBD1 might be the D (5 bases). Sequences were obtained from CD4+ T cells from PBMCs. This clonotype originated in a human donor with Susac syndrome. For the CDR3, the DNA is TGCAGTGCTGGGGCCTCTGGGAACACTGAAGCTTTCTTT. This gives the protein CSAGASGNTEAFF.